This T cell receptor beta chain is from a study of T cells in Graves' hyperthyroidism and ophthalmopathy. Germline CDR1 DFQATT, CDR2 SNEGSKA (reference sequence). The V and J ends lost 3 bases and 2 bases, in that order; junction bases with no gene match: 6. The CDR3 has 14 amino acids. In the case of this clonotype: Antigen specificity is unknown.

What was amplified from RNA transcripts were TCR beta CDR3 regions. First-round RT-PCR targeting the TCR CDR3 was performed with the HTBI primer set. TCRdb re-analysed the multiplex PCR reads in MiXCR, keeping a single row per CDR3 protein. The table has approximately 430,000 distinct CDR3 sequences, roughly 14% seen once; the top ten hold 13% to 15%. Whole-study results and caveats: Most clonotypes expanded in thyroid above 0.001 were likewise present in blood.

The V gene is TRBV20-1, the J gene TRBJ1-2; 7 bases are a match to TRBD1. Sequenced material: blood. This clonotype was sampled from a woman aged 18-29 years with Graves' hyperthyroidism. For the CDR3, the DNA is TGCAGTGCTAGGAGATGGGACAGCAACTATGGCTACACCTTC. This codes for CSARRWDSNYGYTF.